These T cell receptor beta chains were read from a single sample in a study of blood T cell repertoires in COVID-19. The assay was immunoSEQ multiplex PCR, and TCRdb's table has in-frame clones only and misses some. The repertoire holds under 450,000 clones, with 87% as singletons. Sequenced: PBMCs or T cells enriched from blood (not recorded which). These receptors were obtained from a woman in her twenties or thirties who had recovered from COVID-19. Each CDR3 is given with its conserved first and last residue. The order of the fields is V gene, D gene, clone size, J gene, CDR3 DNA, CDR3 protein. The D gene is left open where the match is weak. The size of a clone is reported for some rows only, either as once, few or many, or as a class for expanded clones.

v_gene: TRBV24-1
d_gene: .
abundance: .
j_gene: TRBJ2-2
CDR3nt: TGTGCCACCAGTGACAAGACAGGCTCGAACACCGGGGAGCTGTTTTTT
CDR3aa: CATSDKTGSNTGELFF

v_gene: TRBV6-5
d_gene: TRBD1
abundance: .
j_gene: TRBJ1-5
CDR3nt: TGTGCCAGCAGTAAGGACAGGGACAATCAGCCCCAGCATTTT
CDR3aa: CASSKDRDNQPQHF

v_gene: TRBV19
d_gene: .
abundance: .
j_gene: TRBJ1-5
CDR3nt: TGTGCCAGTAGTCCGGGTATGGATCAGCCCCAGCATTTT
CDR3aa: CASSPGMDQPQHF

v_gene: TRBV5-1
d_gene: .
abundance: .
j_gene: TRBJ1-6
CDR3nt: TGCGCCAGCAGTACGGACAGCCAGAACAATTCACCCCTCCACTTT
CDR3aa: CASSTDSQNNSPLHF

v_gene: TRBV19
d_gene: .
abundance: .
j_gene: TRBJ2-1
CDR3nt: TGTGCCAGTAGCTCATTCGAGAGCTACAATGAGCAGTTCTTC
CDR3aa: CASSSFESYNEQFF

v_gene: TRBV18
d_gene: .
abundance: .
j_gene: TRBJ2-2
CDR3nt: TGTGCCAGCTCACCGGGGCTTCAAGACACCGGGGAGCTGTTTTTT
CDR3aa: CASSPGLQDTGELFF

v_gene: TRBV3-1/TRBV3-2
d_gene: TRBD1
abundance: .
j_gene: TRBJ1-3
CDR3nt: TGTGCCAGCAGCCAAGATTGGGGACAGCTCCCCGGGAACACCATATATTTT
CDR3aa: CASSQDWGQLPGNTIYF

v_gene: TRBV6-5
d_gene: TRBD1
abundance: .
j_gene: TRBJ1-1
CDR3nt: TGTGCCAGCAGTTACTCATACAGGGGCACTGAAGCTTTCTTT
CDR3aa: CASSYSYRGTEAFF

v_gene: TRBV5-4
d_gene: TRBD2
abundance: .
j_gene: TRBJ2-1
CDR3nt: TGTGCCAGCAGCCCCGCTAGCGGAGACAATGAGCAGTTCTTC
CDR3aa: CASSPASGDNEQFF

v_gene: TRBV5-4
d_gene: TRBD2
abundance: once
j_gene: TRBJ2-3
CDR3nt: TGTGCCAGCAGCCTACAGCACAGGCGGGGGGATACGCAGTATTTT
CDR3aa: CASSLQHRRGDTQYF

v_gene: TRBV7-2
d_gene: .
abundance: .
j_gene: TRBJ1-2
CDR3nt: TGTGCCAGCAGCTTCGGGGTCGGCTACACCTTC
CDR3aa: CASSFGVGYTF

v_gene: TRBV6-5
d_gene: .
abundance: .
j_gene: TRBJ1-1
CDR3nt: TGTGCCAGTCAACGGGGGGCGAGCGCTGAAGCTTTCTTT
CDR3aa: CASQRGASAEAFF

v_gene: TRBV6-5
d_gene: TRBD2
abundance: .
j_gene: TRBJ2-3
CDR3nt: TGTGCCAGCTCTGAAAGCGGGAGGACAGATACGCAGTATTTT
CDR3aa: CASSESGRTDTQYF

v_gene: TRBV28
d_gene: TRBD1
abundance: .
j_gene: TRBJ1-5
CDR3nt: TGTGCCAGCAGTTTACCCGGACAGGGCTCATGGCAGCCCCAGCATTTT
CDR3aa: CASSLPGQGSWQPQHF

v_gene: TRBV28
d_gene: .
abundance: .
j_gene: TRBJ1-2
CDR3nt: TGTGCCAGCAGTCCCGGCGGAGACTATGGCTACACCTTC
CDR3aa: CASSPGGDYGYTF

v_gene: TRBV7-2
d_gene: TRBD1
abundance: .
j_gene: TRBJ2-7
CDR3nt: TGTGCCAGCACGGCGGCAGGGACAGGGGGAAACGAGCAGTACTTC
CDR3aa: CASTAAGTGGNEQYF

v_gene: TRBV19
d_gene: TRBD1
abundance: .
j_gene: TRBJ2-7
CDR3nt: TGTGCCAGTAGTATCACAGGACAGGGCCCCTACGAGCAGTACTTC
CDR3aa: CASSITGQGPYEQYF

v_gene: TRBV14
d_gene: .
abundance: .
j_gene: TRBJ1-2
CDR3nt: TGTGCCAGCAGCCAAGGATTCACACCTAACTATGGCTACACCTTC
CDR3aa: CASSQGFTPNYGYTF

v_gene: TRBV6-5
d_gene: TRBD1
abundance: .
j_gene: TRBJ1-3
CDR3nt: TGTGCCAGCAGTCTACAGGGGGCCGGTGGAAACACCATATATTTT
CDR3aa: CASSLQGAGGNTIYF

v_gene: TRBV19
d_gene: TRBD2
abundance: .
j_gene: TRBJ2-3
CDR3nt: TGTGCCAGTAGATTGGCTAGCGGGGGCACAGATACGCAGTATTTT
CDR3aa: CASRLASGGTDTQYF

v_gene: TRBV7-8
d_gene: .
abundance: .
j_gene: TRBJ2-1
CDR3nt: TGTGCCAGCAGCCCCGGACTTTTTAATGAGCAGTTCTTC
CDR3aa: CASSPGLFNEQFF

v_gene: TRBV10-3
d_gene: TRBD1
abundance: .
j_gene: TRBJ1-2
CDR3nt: TGTGCCATCAGTAGGGGACAGAGGGATGGCTACACCTTC
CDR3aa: CAISRGQRDGYTF

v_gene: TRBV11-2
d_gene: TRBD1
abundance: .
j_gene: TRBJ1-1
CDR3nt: TGTGCCAGCAGCCCCGGGACAGATCTAATGAACACTGAAGCTTTCTTT
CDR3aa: CASSPGTDLMNTEAFF

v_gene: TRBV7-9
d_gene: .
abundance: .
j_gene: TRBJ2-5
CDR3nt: TGTGCCAGCAGCTCAGTGCGGAGGGGCCCGGGGAGAGAGACCCAGTACTTC
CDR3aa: CASSSVRRGPGRETQYF

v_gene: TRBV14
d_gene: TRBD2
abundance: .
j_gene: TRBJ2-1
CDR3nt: TGTGCCAGCAGCCTCACGGGGGGCTCCTACAATGAGCAGTTCTTC
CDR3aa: CASSLTGGSYNEQFF

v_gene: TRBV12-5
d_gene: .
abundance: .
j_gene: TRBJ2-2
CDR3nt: TGTGCTAGTGCCCCCCCCCACGGAGTGAACGGGGAGCTGTTTTTT
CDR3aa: CASAPPHGVNGELFF

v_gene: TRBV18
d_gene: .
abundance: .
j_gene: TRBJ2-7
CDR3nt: TGTGCCAGCTCACCACAACCGGAGGGAACCGAGCAGTACTTC
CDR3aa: CASSPQPEGTEQYF

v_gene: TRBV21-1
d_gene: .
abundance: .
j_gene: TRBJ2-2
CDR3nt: TGTGCCAGCCCCTGGGGAACATCAGCAGGGCCGAGCACCGGGGAGCTGTTTTTT
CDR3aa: CASPWGTSAGPSTGELFF

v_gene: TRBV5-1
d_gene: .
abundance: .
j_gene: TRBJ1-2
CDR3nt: TGCGCCAGCAGCTTGTCCGGGGGAGACTATGGCTACACCTTC
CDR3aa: CASSLSGGDYGYTF

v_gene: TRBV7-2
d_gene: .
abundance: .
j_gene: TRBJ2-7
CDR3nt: TGTGCCAGCAGCCCCAGCGGGCCTGGCTACGAGCAGTACTTC
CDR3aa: CASSPSGPGYEQYF

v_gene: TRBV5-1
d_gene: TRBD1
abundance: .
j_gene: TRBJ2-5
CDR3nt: TGCGCCAGCAGGACAGGGGAAGAGACCCAGTACTTC
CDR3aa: CASRTGEETQYF

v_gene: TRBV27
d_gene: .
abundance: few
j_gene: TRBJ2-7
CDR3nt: TGTGCCAGCACCTCAACTCCCGGGACAATGATCGAGCAGTACTTC
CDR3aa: CASTSTPGTMIEQYF

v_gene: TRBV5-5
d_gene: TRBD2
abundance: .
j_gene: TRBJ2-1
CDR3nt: TGTGCCAGCAGCTTGGCCCCCCTAGCGGAGGCCGTTAGCTCCTACAATGAGCAGTTCTTC
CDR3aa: CASSLAPLAEAVSSYNEQFF

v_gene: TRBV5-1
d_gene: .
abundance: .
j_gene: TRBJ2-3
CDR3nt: TGCGCCAGCAGCTTGGAGGGGCAGGGCACAGATACGCAGTATTTT
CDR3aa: CASSLEGQGTDTQYF

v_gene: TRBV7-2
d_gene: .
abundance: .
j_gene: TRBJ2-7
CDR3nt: TGTGCCAGCAGCCCACAGATCTACGAGCAGTACTTC
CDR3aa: CASSPQIYEQYF

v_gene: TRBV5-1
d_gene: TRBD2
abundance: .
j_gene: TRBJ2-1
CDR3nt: TGCGCCAGCAGCTTGACGCTAGCGGGTATGAGCTCCTACAATGAGCAGTTCTTC
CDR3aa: CASSLTLAGMSSYNEQFF

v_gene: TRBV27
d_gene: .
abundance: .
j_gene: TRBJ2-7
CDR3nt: TGTGCCAGCAGGTCGGCGGGCGTCTACGAGCAGTACTTC
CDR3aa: CASRSAGVYEQYF

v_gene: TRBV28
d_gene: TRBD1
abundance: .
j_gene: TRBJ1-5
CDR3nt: TGTGCCAGCAGTGATCCGGGACAGGGGAGTCAGCCCCAGCATTTT
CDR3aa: CASSDPGQGSQPQHF

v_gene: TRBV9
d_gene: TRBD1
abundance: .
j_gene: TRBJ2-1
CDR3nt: TGTGCCAGCAGCGCCTCCGGGACAGGCTACAATGAGCAGTTCTTC
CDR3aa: CASSASGTGYNEQFF

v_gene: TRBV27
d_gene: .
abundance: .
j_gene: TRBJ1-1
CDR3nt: TGTGCCAGCAGTTTGTACAAACACACTGAAGCTTTCTTT
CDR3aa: CASSLYKHTEAFF